This T cell receptor beta chain is from a study of cytomegalovirus exposure and HLA in healthy donors. Using immunoSEQ multiplex PCR, the repertoire was profiled, and TCRdb retains in-frame clones only, with some absent. This sample has 250,000 to 350,000 clones, with 85% to 90% found just once. Regarding the study as a whole: In a later analysis, first-cohort TCR clusters were found to tend to co-occur in the 90 to 150 validation repertoires. Investigators reported some 150 TCR beta chains as tied to cytomegalovirus. Reportedly, diagnosis of cytomegalovirus status by the classifier showed high specificity and sensitivity.

Concerning this clone: Its antigen is not identified.

The CDR3 extends over 12 amino acids. The V gene's germline CDR1 is SGHDT and CDR2 YYEEEE. The ends lost 4 bases at V and 7 bases at J; junction bases unmatched: 2. Sequencing input: PBMCs. J is TRBJ1-2 and V is TRBV5-6, with TRBD1 identical over 9 bases. This TCR derives from a woman aged 18-29 years in good health and CMV-seronegative. The CDR3 coding sequence is TGTGCCAGCAGCGAGACAGGGGGTGGCTACACCTTC. Protein: CASSETGGGYTF.